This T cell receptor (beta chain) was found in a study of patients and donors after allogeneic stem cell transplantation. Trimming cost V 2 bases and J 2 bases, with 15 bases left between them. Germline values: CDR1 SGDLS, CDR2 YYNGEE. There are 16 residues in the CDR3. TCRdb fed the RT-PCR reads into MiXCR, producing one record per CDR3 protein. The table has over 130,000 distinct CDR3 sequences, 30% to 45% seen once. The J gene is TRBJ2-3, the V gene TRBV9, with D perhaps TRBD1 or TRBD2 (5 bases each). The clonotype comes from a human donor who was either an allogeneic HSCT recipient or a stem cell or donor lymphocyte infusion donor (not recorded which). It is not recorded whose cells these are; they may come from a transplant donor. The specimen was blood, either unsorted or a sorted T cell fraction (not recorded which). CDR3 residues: CASSVGDRLFTDTQYF. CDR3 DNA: TGTGCCAGCAGCGTGGGGGACCGCCTATTCACAGATACGCAGTATTTT.